These T cell receptor beta chains were read from a single sample in a study of cytomegalovirus exposure and HLA in healthy donors. Profiling relied on immunoSEQ multiplex PCR, and the TCRdb table lists in-frame clones only, not all of them. The profile shows some 190,000 clones, about 77% of them singletons. The source material was PBMCs. The receptors come from a woman aged 25 to 39 in good health and CMV-seropositive. CDR3s include the opening cysteine and the closing phenylalanine or tryptophan. Each record gives: clone size, V gene, CDR3 protein. Clone size is not always given. Where it is, it says once, few, many or a class for expanded clones.

>.|TRBV6-5
CASSYRTGLNTEAFF
>.|TRBV30
CARRPPMPTTEGYTF
>.|TRBV6-5
CASSPGPGGVSPLHF
>.|TRBV6-6
CASSSANRQGGEKLFF
>.|TRBV11-3
CASSLDGQVLGSPLHF
>.|TRBV9
CATSDRLGYTF
>.|TRBV19
CASSITADYNEQFF
>.|TRBV18
CASSPDAAYNSPLHF
>.|TRBV19
CASSPSRDILTSPLHF
>.|TRBV6-1
CASSEAMGQGGDTQYF
>.|TRBV6-5
CASSRDWVPYEQYF
>.|TRBV9
CASSGSLRDGYTF
>.|TRBV7-3
CASSLAGVTQETQYF
>.|TRBV12-5
CASGLVRGRASPTEAFF
>once|TRBV4-2
CASSQVLAGGSYNEQFF
>.|TRBV2
CASSSGAGEQYF
>.|TRBV9
CASSVAGGNIQYF
>.|TRBV6-1
CASSEFPGTGAYEQYF
>.|TRBV7-8
CATSPAGGLGSEQYF
>.|TRBV19
CASSIGDGRTEAFF
>few|TRBV19
CASSIMAPGGLGYKAGELFF
>.|TRBV7-2
CASSLYNRRYGYTF
>.|TRBV7-9
CASSLKRAASGYTF
>.|TRBV28
CASRSSGGLPPYEQYF
>.|TRBV7-2
CASSLGWGGGYQETQYF
>.|TRBV13
CASSLAGGPSDTQYF
>.|TRBV7-8
CASPSGGPAKNIQYF